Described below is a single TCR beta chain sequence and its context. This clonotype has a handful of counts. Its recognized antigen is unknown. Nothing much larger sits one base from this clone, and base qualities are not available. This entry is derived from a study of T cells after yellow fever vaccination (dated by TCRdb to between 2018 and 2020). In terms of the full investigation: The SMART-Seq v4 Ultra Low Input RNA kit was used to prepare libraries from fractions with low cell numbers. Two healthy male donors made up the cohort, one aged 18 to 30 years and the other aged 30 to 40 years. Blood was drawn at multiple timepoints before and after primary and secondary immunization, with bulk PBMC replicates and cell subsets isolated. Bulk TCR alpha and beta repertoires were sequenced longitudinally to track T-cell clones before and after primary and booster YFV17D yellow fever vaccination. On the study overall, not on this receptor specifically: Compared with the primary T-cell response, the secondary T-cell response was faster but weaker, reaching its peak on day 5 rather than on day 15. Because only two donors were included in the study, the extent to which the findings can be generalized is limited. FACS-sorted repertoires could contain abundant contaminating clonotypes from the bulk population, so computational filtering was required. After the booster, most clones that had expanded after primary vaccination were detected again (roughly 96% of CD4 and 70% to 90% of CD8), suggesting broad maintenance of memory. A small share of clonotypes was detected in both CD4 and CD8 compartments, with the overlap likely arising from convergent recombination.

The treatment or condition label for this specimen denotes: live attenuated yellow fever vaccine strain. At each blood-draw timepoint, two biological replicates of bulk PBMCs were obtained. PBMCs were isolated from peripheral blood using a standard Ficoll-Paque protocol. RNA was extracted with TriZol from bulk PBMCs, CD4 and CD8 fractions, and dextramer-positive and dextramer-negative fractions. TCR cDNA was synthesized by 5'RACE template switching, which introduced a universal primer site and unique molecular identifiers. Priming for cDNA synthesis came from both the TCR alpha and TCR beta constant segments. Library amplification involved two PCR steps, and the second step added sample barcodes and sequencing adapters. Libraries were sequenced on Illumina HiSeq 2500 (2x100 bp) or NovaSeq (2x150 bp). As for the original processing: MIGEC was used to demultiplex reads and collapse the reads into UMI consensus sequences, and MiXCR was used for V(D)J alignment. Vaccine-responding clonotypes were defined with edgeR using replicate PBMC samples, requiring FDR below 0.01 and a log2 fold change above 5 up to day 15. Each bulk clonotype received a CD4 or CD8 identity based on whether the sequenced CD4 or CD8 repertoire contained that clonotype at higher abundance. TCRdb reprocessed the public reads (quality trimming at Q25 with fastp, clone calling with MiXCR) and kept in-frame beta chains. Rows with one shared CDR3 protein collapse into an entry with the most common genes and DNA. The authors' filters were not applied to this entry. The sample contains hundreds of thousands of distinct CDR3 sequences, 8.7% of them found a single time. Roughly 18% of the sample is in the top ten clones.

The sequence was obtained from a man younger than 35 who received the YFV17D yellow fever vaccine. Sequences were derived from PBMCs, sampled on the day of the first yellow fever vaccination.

The sequenced DNA is TGTGCCAGCACTCCCGGGGGGGGGCTTGGCAATCAGCCCCAGCATTTT. Translated, this is CASTPGGGLGNQPQHF. The rearranged segments are TRBV6-1 and TRBJ1-5, and possibly TRBD1, on 6 matching bases. The germline ends are 18 bases apart after V is trimmed by 7 bases and J by 2 bases. Including the terminal cysteine and phenylalanine, the CDR3 comprises 16 residues. Just the 48-base CDR3 DNA is kept, in frame starting at base 1. CDR1 MNHNS and CDR2 SASEGT are derived from the germline V gene.